This passage covers 10 T cell receptor beta chains from one sample sequenced in a study of blood T cell repertoires in COVID-19. The repertoire was sequenced with immunoSEQ multiplex PCR; TCRdb's copy has only in-frame clones and lacks some. The table lists 110,000 to 150,000 clones, approximately 78% of them singletons. Sequencing was carried out using PBMCs or T cells enriched from blood (not recorded which). All receptors come from a woman aged 45-65 years who had recovered from COVID-19.

The chain recombines TRBV6-2 or TRBV6-3 with TRBJ2-7; D uncertain. The germline gives CDR1 MNHEY, CDR2 SVGEGT. The CDR3 totals 15 residues. V lost 1 base, J lost 0 bases, and 10 bases lay in between. The CDR3 DNA reads as TGTGCCAGCAGTTACTTGGAGCCCCACTCCTACGAGCAGTACTTC. It is translated as CASSYLEPHSYEQYF.

The V and J genes are TRBV4-2 and TRBJ1-1, with TRBD1 as a possible D gene (5 bases). The CDR3 runs to 13 residues. Germline V gene sequence: CDR1 LGHNA, CDR2 YNFKEQ. Trimming pared 0 bases from V and 3 bases from J, leaving 5 bases between. CDR3 in amino acids: CASSQDRDTEAFF. In DNA, the CDR3 is TGTGCCAGCAGCCAAGACAGGGACACTGAAGCTTTCTTT.

The chain combines TRBV19 with TRBJ1-1; 11 nucleotides match TRBD1. CDR1 is LNHDA and CDR2 is SQIVND in the germline V gene (reference sequence). This CDR3 spans 14 amino acids. V lost 5 bases, J lost 5 bases, and 4 bases stayed unmatched. The CDR3 protein is CASSQDRGRTEAFF. DNA for the CDR3: TGTGCCAGTAGTCAGGACAGGGGGCGAACTGAAGCTTTCTTT.

The V gene is TRBV4-1, the J gene TRBJ1-1; a possible D gene is TRBD1 (6 bases). V was cut by 1 base and J by 3 bases, with 21 bases left in between. CDR1 and CDR2 from the germline V gene are MGHRA and YSYEKL. The CDR3 runs to 18 residues. The CDR3 DNA reads as TGCGCCAGCAGCCAAGCCCTAATACCACAGGGCCGCGACACTGAAGCTTTCTTT. It specifies CASSQALIPQGRDTEAFF.

The V call is TRBV6-5, the J call TRBJ1-6; 7 positions agree with TRBD1. Looked up from germline, CDR1 is MNHEY and CDR2 is SVGAGI. After removal of 6 bases from V and 5 bases from J, the junction contained 7 bases not matched to a gene. The CDR3 extends over 15 amino acids. The CDR3, as DNA: TGTGCCAGCAGCTACAGGGGATCGGATAATTCACCCCTCCACTTT. Translated, it gives CASSYRGSDNSPLHF.

The chain's CDR3 is CASSVLSTGELFF. CDR3 sequence (DNA): TGTGCCAGCAGCGTACTATCCACCGGGGAGCTGTTTTTT. The chain has TRBV9 and TRBJ2-2; no clear D gene. The CDR3 has 13 amino acids. Per the germline V gene, CDR1 is SGDLS and CDR2 is YYNGEE. Trimming removed 1 base from V and 4 bases from J, with 5 bases in between. The complete variable domain, with remaining parts taken from reference TRBV9 and TRBJ2-2, reads DSGVTQTPKHLITATGQRVTLRCSPRSGDLSVYWYQQSLDQGLQFLIQYYNGEERAKGNILERFSAQQFPDLHSELNLSSLELGDSALYFCASSVLSTGELFFGEGSRLTVL.

V and J are TRBV14 and TRBJ1-1; tentatively, D is TRBD1 (6 bases). The V gene lost 4 bases and the J gene lost 0 bases, with 24 bases spanning the gap. The length of the CDR3 is 19 residues. Germline V CDR1 and CDR2: SGHDN, FVKESK. The CDR3 loop reads CASSLSGQLSRGLNTEAFF. The CDR3 DNA reads TGTGCCAGCAGCCTCTCAGGACAGCTGAGTCGGGGCTTGAACACTGAAGCTTTCTTT.

This chain uses TRBV5-1 with TRBJ2-3; D is uncertain. The germline V and J ends were trimmed by 5 bases and 3 bases, with 13 bases remaining between them. This CDR3 has 14 amino acids. CDR1 is SGHRS and CDR2 is YFSETQ in the germline V gene. As DNA, the CDR3 is TGCGCCAGCAGGGAGACCCCCCCGACAGATACGCAGTATTTT. Encoded protein: CASRETPPTDTQYF.

This clone was recorded once. This rearrangement joins TRBV11-2 to TRBJ1-1; TRBD1 matches at 10 bases. Germline assignment: CDR1 SGHAT and CDR2 FQNNGV. Trimming took 5 bases from V and 5 from J; bases not matched to a gene: 5. This CDR3 region has 14 residues. The CDR3 DNA reads TGTGCCAGCAGCCCCGACAGGGGGCCTACTGAAGCTTTCTTT. The encoded protein is CASSPDRGPTEAFF.

This rearrangement joins TRBV5-8 to TRBJ2-2, with D possibly being TRBD2 (7 bases). The CDR3 loop spans 15 amino acids. The V gene's germline CDR1 is SGHTS and CDR2 YDEGEE. Trimming pared 7 bases from V and 5 bases from J, leaving 18 bases between. This CDR3 reads CASRGAFWYTGELFF. In DNA form, the CDR3 reads TGTGCCAGCCGGGGGGCTTTTTGGTATACCGGGGAGCTGTTTTTT.